The 15 T cell receptor beta chains listed next were all sequenced from one sample in a study of human T cells and chemical hapten exposure. Sample time point: pre-sensitization, week 0. Treatment reported: therapeutic diphenylcyclopropenone sensitization with weekly scalp DPC. From the RACE reads, TCRdb called clonotypes with MiXCR, one entry per CDR3 protein. The data contain about 120,000 distinct CDR3 sequences, approximately 12% of them singletons. The source material was whole blood, sampled in connection with sensitization to the hapten diphenylcyclopropenone (DPC). Receptor source: a woman younger than 30 with alopecia areata. Some clones in this sample may be carry-over from other donors' samples.

The V call is TRBV4-3, the J call TRBJ1-5; 9 nucleotides line up with TRBD1. This CDR3 has 15 amino acids. Germline lookup yields CDR1 LGHNA and CDR2 YSLEER. V lost 0 bases, J lost 6 bases, and 3 bases stayed unmatched. CDR3 protein: CASSQDVQGAQPQHF. The CDR3 bases are TGCGCCAGCAGCCAAGATGTACAGGGGGCTCAGCCCCAGCATTTT.

This clonotype was seen only a few times. The chain has TRBV7-2 and TRBJ1-2; D unresolved. Germline lookup yields CDR1 SGHTA and CDR2 FQGNSA. The CDR3 length is 11 residues. The V and J ends lost 5 bases and 4 bases respectively, with 5 bases between them. The chain's CDR3 is CASSQFYGYTF. DNA of the CDR3: TGTGCCAGCAGCCAATTCTATGGCTACACCTTC. The whole variable domain, filled in from reference TRBV7-2 and TRBJ1-2, reads GAGVSQSPSNKVTEKGKDVELRCDPISGHTALYWYRQSLGQGLEFLIYFQGNSAPDKSGLPSDRFSAERTGGSVSTLTIQRTQQEDSAVYLCASSQFYGYTFGSGTRLTVV.

V and J are TRBV28 and TRBJ2-1; 9 bases are shared with TRBD1. Germline lookup yields CDR1 MDHEN and CDR2 SYDVKM. J gave up 6 bases and V 4 bases, and 7 bases lay outside the gene matches. CDR3 size: 15 residues. The CDR3 region has the DNA TGTGCCAGCAGTTCGGACAGGGGCTTATCCAATGAGCAGTTCTTC. Protein product: CASSSDRGLSNEQFF.

This clonotype was observed at least ten times. The CDR3 DNA reads as TGTGCCAGCAGTGTCGGGACAGGGGTAAGCACTGAAGCTTTCTTT. Translation: CASSVGTGVSTEAFF. The chain combines TRBV12-3 or TRBV12-4 with TRBJ1-1; 10 nucleotides match TRBD1. The CDR3 contains 15 residues. V lost 5 bases to trimming and J lost 4 bases; unmatched junction nucleotides: 7.

This clonotype was found a few times. The chain combines TRBV20-1 with TRBJ2-1, with 13 bases that match TRBD2. J gave up 5 bases and V 6 bases, and 10 bases lay outside the gene matches. CDR3 length equals 16 residues. CDR1 is DFQATT, CDR2 SNEGSKA, per germline (reference sequence). CDR3 sequence reads: CSATGLAGYRNNEQFF. CDR3 sequence (DNA): TGCAGTGCAACGGGACTAGCGGGATATAGAAACAATGAGCAGTTCTTC.

This chain links TRBV5-1 with TRBJ2-7; D might be TRBD2 (6 bases). Trimming cost V 7 bases and J 6 bases, with 17 bases left between them. Germline CDR1 reads SGHRS; CDR2 reads YFSETQ. This CDR3 region has 13 residues. The CDR3, as DNA: TGCGCCAGCTCATTTGCGCGGGGCGGCGAGCAGTACTTC. Its protein is CASSFARGGEQYF.

This clonotype was observed a handful of times. This chain joins TRBV18 and TRBJ1-2; a possible D gene is TRBD1 (5 bases). The germline V and J ends were trimmed by 4 bases and 7 bases, with 16 bases remaining between them. Germline lookup yields CDR1 KGHSH and CDR2 LQKENI. CDR3 length: 14 residues. The CDR3 DNA follows: TGTGCCAGCTCACAGACAGTTAATGCCGCTGGCTACACCTTC. Encoded protein: CASSQTVNAAGYTF.

This clonotype has just a few counts. The CDR3 is CASSISGQPNEKLFF. CDR3 bases: TGTGCCAGTAGTATCTCGGGACAGCCGAATGAAAAACTGTTTTTT. The rearrangement uses TRBV19 and TRBJ1-4; 7 bases map to TRBD1. This CDR3 contains 15 residues. V dropped 3 bases and J dropped 5; count of bases not matched to a gene: 6. CDR1 LNHDA and CDR2 SQIVND come from the germline V gene (reference sequence).

The V and J genes are TRBV7-9 and TRBJ2-3, with 8 bases fitting TRBD2. The CDR3 has 16 residues. V lost 5 bases and J lost 2; bases outside the gene matches: 9. Germline V lookup: CDR1 SEHNR, CDR2 FQNEAQ (reference sequence). The CDR3: CASSLVYGGATDTQYF. The DNA of the CDR3 is TGTGCCAGCAGCCTAGTTTACGGGGGGGCCACAGATACGCAGTATTTT.

This sequence joins TRBV28 and TRBJ2-3; D remains unclear. Germline loops: CDR1 MDHEN, CDR2 SYDVKM. This CDR3 comprises 17 residues. V shed 3 bases and J shed 0 bases, with 16 bases lying between them. CDR3 in amino acids: CASSFNFLLTSTDTQYF. The CDR3 DNA is TGTGCCAGCAGTTTTAATTTCCTCCTGACTAGCACAGATACGCAGTATTTT.

The chain employs TRBV7-9 and TRBJ2-5, with D possibly TRBD2 on 5 matching bases. The V end was cut by 5 bases, the J end by 3 bases, with 10 bases between. Germline V gene lookup returns CDR1 SEHNR and CDR2 FQNEAQ (reference sequence). This CDR3 is 13 amino acids long. The CDR3 loop is CASSPGLEETQYF. In nucleotides, the CDR3 is TGTGCCAGCAGCCCCGGACTTGAAGAGACCCAGTACTTC.

This clonotype was detected a few times. This sequence joins TRBV5-5 and TRBJ1-5; the match to TRBD1 covers 7 bases. V dropped 2 bases and J dropped 5; count of bases not matched to a gene: 1. Germline-derived CDR1 and CDR2 are SGHKS and YYEKEE (reference sequence). CDR3 length: 13 amino acids. The CDR3 DNA is TGTGCCAGCAGCTTTCAGGGGGATCAGCCCCAGCATTTT. This encodes CASSFQGDQPQHF.

This rearrangement joins TRBV11-2 to TRBJ2-7, with 9 bases that match TRBD2. V was pared by 1 base and J by 3 bases, with 7 bases of the junction left unmatched. CDR3 length: 16 residues. The V gene's germline CDR1 is SGHAT and CDR2 FQNNGV. In DNA form, the CDR3 reads TGTGCCAGCAGCTTAGTGCCCGGGACTAGCTTCTACGAGCAGTACTTC. Its translation: CASSLVPGTSFYEQYF. Full variable domain (missing parts from reference TRBV11-2 and TRBJ2-7): EAGVAQSPRYKIIEKRQSVAFWCNPISGHATLYWYQQILGQGPKLLIQFQNNGVVDDSQLPKDRFSAERLKGVDSTLKIQPAKLEDSAVYLCASSLVPGTSFYEQYFGPGTRLTVT.

The count of this clonotype is one. In DNA, the CDR3 is TGTGCCAGCAGCTTAGGGGACAGGGGATCAGATACGCAGTATTTT. It is translated as CASSLGDRGSDTQYF. The chain carries TRBV7-2 and TRBJ2-3, with 10 nucleotides matching TRBD1. The CDR3 runs to 15 residues. After removal of 1 base from V and 4 bases from J, the junction contained 2 bases not matched to a gene. Germline assignment: CDR1 SGHTA and CDR2 FQGNSA.

J is TRBJ2-1 and V is TRBV7-9, with D uncertain. Trimming took off 1 base at V and 0 bases at J, with 4 bases between the two ends. In germline, CDR1 is SEHNR, CDR2 FQNEAQ (reference sequence). The CDR3 consists of 14 residues. In nucleotides, the CDR3 is TGTGCCAGCAGCTTAGGGAACTCCTACAATGAGCAGTTCTTC. Translation: CASSLGNSYNEQFF.